Listed below are T cell receptor beta chains from one sample, sequenced in a study of T-cell reconstitution after alpha-beta-depleted transplantation in children. TCRdb re-analysed the PCR reads in MiXCR, keeping a single row per CDR3 protein. Among around 94,000 distinct CDR3 sequences listed, approximately 6% were seen once. The input for sequencing was PBMCs, mostly from graft donor cells, taken 60 days after TCRalphabeta/CD19-depleted stem cell transplant. The receptors were sampled from a female patient aged 2-15 years who had a stem cell transplant for Fanconi anemia, so the T cells may come from the graft donor. Each CDR3 is given with its conserved first and last residue. A D gene is named only where the DNA matches it firmly. Only part of the rows carry a size: once, few, many, or a class if the clone is expanded.

>TRBD2|TRBV5-1|many|TRBJ2-3
TGCGCCAGCAAAAGCCGGGGGGCAGATACGCAGTATTTT
CASKSRGADTQYF
>-|TRBV5-1|many|TRBJ2-2
TGCGCCAGCAGCTTGGACGGGGCCGGGGAGCTGTTTTTT
CASSLDGAGELFF
>-|TRBV5-4|many|TRBJ2-5
TGTGCCAGCAGCTTGCCGGTACAAGAGACCCAGTACTTC
CASSLPVQETQYF
>-|TRBV20-1|many|TRBJ2-7
TGCAGTGCTAGCCGTCACTACGAGCAGTACTTC
CSASRHYEQYF
>TRBD1|TRBV14|-|TRBJ2-1
TGTGCCAGCAGCCTAAGACAGGGGAGCTCCTACAATGAGCAGTTCTTC
CASSLRQGSSYNEQFF
>TRBD1|TRBV6-1|few|TRBJ2-1
TGTGCCAGCAGCGTTCCCAGGGACAGCGACTACAATGAGCAGTTCTTC
CASSVPRDSDYNEQFF
>-|TRBV19|-|TRBJ2-1
TGTGCCAGTAGTAACAGGGTTTACAATGAGCAGTTCTTC
CASSNRVYNEQFF
>TRBD1|TRBV6-5|many|TRBJ2-2
TGTGCCAGCAGTTTTCGACAGGGGAGCACCGGGGAGCTGTTTTTT
CASSFRQGSTGELFF
>-|TRBV7-9|many|TRBJ2-2
TGTGCCAGCAGCCCCCGACAGATAGTAGACACCGGGGAGCTGTTTTTT
CASSPRQIVDTGELFF
>-|TRBV2|-|TRBJ1-2
TGTGCCAGCAGTCGTCTAGACAGTAACTATGGCTACACCTTC
CASSRLDSNYGYTF
>TRBD1|TRBV7-9|many|TRBJ2-1
TGTGCCAGCAGCTTACGGGACAGCTCCTACAATGAGCAGTTCTTC
CASSLRDSSYNEQFF
>-|TRBV5-1|many|TRBJ2-2
TGCGCCAGCAGCTTGGGTCCATCGTCGAACACCGGGGAGCTGTTTTTT
CASSLGPSSNTGELFF
>TRBD1|TRBV20-1|many|TRBJ2-4
TGCAGTGCTAGAGAAGATGGGGGACAGGGAGCCAAAAACATTCAGTACTTC
CSAREDGGQGAKNIQYF
>-|TRBV30|-|TRBJ1-5
TGTGCCTGGAGTGGGCAGGGCAATCAGCCCCAGCATTTT
CAWSGQGNQPQHF
>TRBD2|TRBV4-2|many|TRBJ2-5
TGTGCCAGCAGCCAACTTACTAGCGGGCAAGAGACCCAGTACTTC
CASSQLTSGQETQYF
>-|TRBV20-1|many|TRBJ2-5
TGCAGTGTACCAGGGGTGGAGACCCAGTACTTC
CSVPGVETQYF
>-|TRBV15|many|TRBJ2-3
TGTGCCACCAGCAGAGTATTTGTCACAGATACGCAGTATTTT
CATSRVFVTDTQYF
>-|TRBV25-1|many|TRBJ1-1
TGTGCCAGCAGTGAACAGGGGAACACTGAAGCTTTCTTT
CASSEQGNTEAFF
>TRBD2|TRBV14|many|TRBJ2-4
TGTGCCAGCAGCCAAGATAAGGTAGCGGGAACCAAAAACATTCAGTACTTC
CASSQDKVAGTKNIQYF
>TRBD2|TRBV29-1|many|TRBJ2-3
TGCAGCGTTGGGGGGGGGGAGGTTTTGGATACGCAGTATTTT
CSVGGGEVLDTQYF
>TRBD1|TRBV28|many|TRBJ1-2
TGTGCCAGCAGTTTATCGGGACAGAGATTCAACTATGGCTACACCTTC
CASSLSGQRFNYGYTF
>-|TRBV5-1|many|TRBJ2-3
TGCGCCAGCAGCTTCCTCCGGGACTCGACCACAGATACGCAGTATTTT
CASSFLRDSTTDTQYF
>-|TRBV5-1|few|TRBJ1-1
TGCGCCAGCAGCTTGGCGCTTGCCGGTGTGAACACTGAAGCTTTCTTT
CASSLALAGVNTEAFF
>TRBD2|TRBV12-3/TRBV12-4|many|TRBJ2-5
TGTGCCAGCAGTTTGCGGGGGGGGTTACGAGAGACCCAGTACTTC
CASSLRGGLRETQYF
>-|TRBV7-9|few|TRBJ1-2
TGTGCCAGCAGCTATCGGGACGCGGATGGCTACACCTTC
CASSYRDADGYTF
>TRBD2|TRBV5-6|many|TRBJ2-1
TGTGCCAGCAGCTTAGAAGGACTAGCGGGATACAATGAGCAGTTCTTC
CASSLEGLAGYNEQFF
>TRBD1|TRBV7-3|-|TRBJ2-2
TGTGCCAGCACCAATAGGACAGGGCTAAACACCGGGGAGCTGTTTTTT
CASTNRTGLNTGELFF
>TRBD1|TRBV12-3/TRBV12-4|many|TRBJ2-2
TGTGCCAGCAGTTTTTATGGCAGGGGGCTAACCGGGGAGCTGTTTTTT
CASSFYGRGLTGELFF
>-|TRBV6-5|-|TRBJ1-1
TGTGCCAGCAGTTACTCGTACAATCAGAACACTGAAGCTTTCTTT
CASSYSYNQNTEAFF
>-|TRBV5-1|few|TRBJ2-5
TGCGCCAGCAGCTTAATAGCGGACCAAGAGACCCAGTACTTC
CASSLIADQETQYF
>-|TRBV6-1|many|TRBJ1-2
TGTGCCAGCAGTGTTGGTAGTGGCTACACCTTC
CASSVGSGYTF